This T cell receptor (beta chain) was retrieved from a study of Graves' ophthalmopathy and Graves' hyperthyroidism. RNA transcripts were the template, and TCR beta CDR3 regions were amplified from them. Following a first-round RT-PCR that used HTBI primers, a second-round multiplex PCR was carried out. Each CDR3 protein gets one entry after TCRdb re-called the multiplex PCR reads with MiXCR. The data contain over a million distinct CDR3 sequences, around a third of them singletons. Clinical symptoms and serum thyroxine were used for diagnosis; TRAb, thyroid ultrasound and orbital computed tomography were also relied on. In this sample, this clonotype turned up many times. The sequencing sample was made of peripheral blood or thyroid tissue (not recorded which). This receptor was taken from an adult man with Graves' hyperthyroidism.

CDR3 amino acids: CASSFSTNSPLHF. DNA of the CDR3: TGTGCCAGCAGCTTTTCAACAAATTCACCCCTCCACTTT. This chain connects TRBV7-6 to TRBJ1-6; D not certain. Trimming removed 3 bases from V and 7 bases from J, with 7 bases in between. CDR3 length equals 13 residues. Per germline, CDR1 SGHVS and CDR2 FNYEAQ.